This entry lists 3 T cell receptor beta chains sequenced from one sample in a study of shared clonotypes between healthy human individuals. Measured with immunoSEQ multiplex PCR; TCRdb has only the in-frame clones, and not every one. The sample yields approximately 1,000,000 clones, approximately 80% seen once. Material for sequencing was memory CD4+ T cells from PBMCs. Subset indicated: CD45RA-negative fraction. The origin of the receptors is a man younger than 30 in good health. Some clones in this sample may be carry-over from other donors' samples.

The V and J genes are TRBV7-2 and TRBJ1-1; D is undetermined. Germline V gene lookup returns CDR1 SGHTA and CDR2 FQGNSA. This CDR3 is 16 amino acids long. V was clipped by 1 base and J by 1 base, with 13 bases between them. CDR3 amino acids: CASSLESGLGNTEAFF. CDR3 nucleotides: TGTGCCAGCAGCTTAGAATCGGGTCTCGGGAACACTGAAGCTTTCTTT.

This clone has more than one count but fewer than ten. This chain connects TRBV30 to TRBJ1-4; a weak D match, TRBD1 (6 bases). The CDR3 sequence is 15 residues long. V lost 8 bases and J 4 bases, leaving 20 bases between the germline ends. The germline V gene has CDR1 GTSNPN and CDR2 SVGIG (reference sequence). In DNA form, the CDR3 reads TGTGCCACCGCAGAGTGGCAGGGGATTAATGAAAAACTGTTTTTT. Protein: CATAEWQGINEKLFF.

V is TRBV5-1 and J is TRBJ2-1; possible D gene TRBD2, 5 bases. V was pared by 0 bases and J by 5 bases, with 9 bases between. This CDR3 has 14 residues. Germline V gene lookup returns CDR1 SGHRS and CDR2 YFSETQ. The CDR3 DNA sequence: TGCGCCAGCAGCTTGGAATTCGGGAACAATGAGCAGTTCTTC. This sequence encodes CASSLEFGNNEQFF.